The text below deals with one T cell receptor (beta chain). At one of its ends the junction is not consistent with the germline gene, which may arise from a read error. This sample was included in a study of post-analysis software for immune sequencing data. Every TCR beta cDNA library bore unique molecular identifiers. TCRdb itself ran the PCR reads through MiXCR, one entry per CDR3 protein. This sample has more than 500,000 distinct CDR3 sequences; 34% occur once, and the top ten carry less than 6%. The sequencing input was blood. This receptor was taken from a girl between 2 and 17 years old with multiple sclerosis.

CDR3 sequence (DNA): TGTGCCAGTAGCCGGGCGGGGTGGCCTGGCTCGTACTTC. This sequence encodes CASSRAGWPGSYF. The chain is built from TRBV3-1 and TRBJ2-4; D perhaps matches TRBD2 (6 bases). This CDR3 is 13 amino acids long. Germline V CDR1 and CDR2: LGHDT, YNNKEL (reference sequence).